This TCR beta chain emerged from a study of blood T cells in healthy people across ages. General study points: More naive CD4+ cells and higher diversity were found in long-lived than in aged donors. Roughly linear age-related decline in beta diversity appeared, significant by age 40.

Collection of around 10 milliliters of peripheral blood was performed for each donor. Researchers report isolating at least 6.5 million PBMCs per sample. A sample-barcoded 5' primer and a J-beta primer mix were used in a second PCR of roughly 6 to 11 cycles. TCRdb ran MiXCR on the 5' RACE reads and lists one entry per CDR3 protein. The data show hundreds of thousands of distinct CDR3 sequences, 40% to 45% seen once. This clonotype was found a few times. What it binds is unknown. Trimming removed 9 bases from V and 3 bases from J, with 8 bases in between. The CDR3 is 12 residues long. Germline loops: CDR1 SGHTA, CDR2 FQGNSA.

V gene TRBV7-2 combines with J gene TRBJ2-2, with D unresolved. The receptor's source is an elderly man in good health. Source material: blood. Written as DNA, the CDR3 is TGTGCCAGGCGCAATTACACCGGGGAGCTGTTTTTT. Its translation: CARRNYTGELFF.